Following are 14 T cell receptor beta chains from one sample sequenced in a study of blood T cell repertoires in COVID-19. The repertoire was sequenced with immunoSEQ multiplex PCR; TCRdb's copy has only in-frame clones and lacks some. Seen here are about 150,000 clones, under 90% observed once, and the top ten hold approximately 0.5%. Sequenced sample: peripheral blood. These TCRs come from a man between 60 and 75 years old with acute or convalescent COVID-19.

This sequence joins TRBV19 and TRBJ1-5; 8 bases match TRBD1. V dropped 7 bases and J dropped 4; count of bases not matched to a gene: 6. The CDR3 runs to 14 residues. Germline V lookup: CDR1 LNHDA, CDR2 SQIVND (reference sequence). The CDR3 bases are TGTGCCAGTAATACAGGGGGAACAAATCAGCCCCAGCATTTT. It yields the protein CASNTGGTNQPQHF.

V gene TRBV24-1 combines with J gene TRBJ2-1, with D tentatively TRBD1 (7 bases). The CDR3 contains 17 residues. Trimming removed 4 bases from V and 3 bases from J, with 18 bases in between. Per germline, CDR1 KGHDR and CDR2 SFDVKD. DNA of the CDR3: TGTGCCACCAGTGACCAGGGGGTTAGCGGATACTACAATGAGCAGTTCTTC. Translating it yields CATSDQGVSGYYNEQFF.

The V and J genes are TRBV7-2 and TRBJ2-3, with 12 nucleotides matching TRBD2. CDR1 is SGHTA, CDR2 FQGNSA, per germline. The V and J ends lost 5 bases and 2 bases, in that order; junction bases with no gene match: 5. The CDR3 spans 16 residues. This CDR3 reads CASSPRLAGATDTQYF. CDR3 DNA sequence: TGTGCCAGCAGCCCTCGACTAGCGGGGGCCACAGATACGCAGTATTTT.

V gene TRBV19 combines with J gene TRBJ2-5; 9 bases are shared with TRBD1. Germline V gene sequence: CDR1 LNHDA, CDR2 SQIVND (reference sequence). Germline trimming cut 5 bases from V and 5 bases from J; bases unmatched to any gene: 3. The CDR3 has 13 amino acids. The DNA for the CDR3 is TGTGCCAGTAGTCCTGGACAGGGGGAGACCCAGTACTTC. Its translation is CASSPGQGETQYF.

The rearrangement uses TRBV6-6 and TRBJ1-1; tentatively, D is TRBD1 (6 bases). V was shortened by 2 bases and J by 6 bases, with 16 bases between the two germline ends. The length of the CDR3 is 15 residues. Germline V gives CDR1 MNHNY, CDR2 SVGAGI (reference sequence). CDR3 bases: TGTGCCAGCAGTTACGGGGGGGCGCGGGCGGCTGAAGCTTTCTTT. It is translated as CASSYGGARAAEAFF.

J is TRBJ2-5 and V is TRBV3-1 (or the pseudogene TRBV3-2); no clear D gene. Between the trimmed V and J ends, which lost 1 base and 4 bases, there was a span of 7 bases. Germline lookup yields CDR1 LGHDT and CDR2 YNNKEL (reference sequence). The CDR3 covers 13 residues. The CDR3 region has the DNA TGTGCCAGCAGCCAAGCCCTCCTAGAGACCCAGTACTTC. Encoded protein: CASSQALLETQYF.

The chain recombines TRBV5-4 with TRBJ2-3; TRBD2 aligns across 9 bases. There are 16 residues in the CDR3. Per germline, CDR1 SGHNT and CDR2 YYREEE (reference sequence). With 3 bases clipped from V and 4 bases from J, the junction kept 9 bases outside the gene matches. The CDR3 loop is CASSWGGSGRSDTQYF. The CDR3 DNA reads TGTGCCAGCAGCTGGGGGGGTAGCGGGAGATCAGATACGCAGTATTTT.

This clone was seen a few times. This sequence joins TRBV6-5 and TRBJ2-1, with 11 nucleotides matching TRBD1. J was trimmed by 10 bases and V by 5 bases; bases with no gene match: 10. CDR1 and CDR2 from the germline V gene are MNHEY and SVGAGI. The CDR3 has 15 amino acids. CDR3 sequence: CASSLGKGQGGEQFF. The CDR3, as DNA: TGTGCCAGCAGTCTCGGAAAGGGACAGGGGGGAGAGCAGTTCTTC.

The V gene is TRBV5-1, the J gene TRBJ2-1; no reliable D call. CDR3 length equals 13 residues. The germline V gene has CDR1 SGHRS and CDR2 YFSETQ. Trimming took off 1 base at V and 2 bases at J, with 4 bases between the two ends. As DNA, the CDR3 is TGCGCCAGCAGCTTGTCTACCTACAATGAGCAGTTCTTC. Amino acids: CASSLSTYNEQFF.

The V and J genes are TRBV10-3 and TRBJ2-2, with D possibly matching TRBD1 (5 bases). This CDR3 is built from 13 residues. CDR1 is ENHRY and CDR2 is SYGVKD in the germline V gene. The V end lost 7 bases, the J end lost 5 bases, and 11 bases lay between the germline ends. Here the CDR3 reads CAITGHGTGELFF. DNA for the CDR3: TGTGCCATCACAGGGCACGGGACCGGGGAGCTGTTTTTT.

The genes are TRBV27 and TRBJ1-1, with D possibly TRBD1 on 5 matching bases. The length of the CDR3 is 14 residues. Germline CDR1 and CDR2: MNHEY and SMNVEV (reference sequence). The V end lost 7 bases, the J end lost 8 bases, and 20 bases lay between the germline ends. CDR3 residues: CASKSLGGAVEAFF. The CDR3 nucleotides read TGTGCCAGCAAGAGCTTAGGTGGGGCGGTGGAAGCTTTCTTT.

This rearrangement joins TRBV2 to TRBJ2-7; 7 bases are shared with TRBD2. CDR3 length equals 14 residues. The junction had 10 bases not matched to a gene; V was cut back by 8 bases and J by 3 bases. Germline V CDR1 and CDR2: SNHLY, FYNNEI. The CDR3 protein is CASDEPGGGYEQYF. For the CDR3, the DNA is TGTGCCAGCGACGAGCCGGGGGGTGGCTACGAGCAGTACTTC. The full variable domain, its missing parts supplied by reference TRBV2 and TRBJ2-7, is EPEVTQTPSHQVTQMGQEVILRCVPISNHLYFYWYRQILGQKVEFLVSFYNNEISEKSEIFDDQFSVERPDGSNFTLKIRSTKLEDSAMYFCASDEPGGGYEQYFGPGTRLTVT.

As DNA, the CDR3 is TGTGCCAGCAGCGTATATGCGGGAGAATCGAATGAGCAGTTCTTC. This encodes CASSVYAGESNEQFF. The V gene is TRBV9, the J gene TRBJ2-1, with 7 bases that match TRBD2. Germline V lookup: CDR1 SGDLS, CDR2 YYNGEE. Unmatched junction bases numbered 8, after V lost 1 base and J lost 7 bases. The length of the CDR3 is 15 residues.

CDR3 DNA sequence: TGTGCCAGCAGCCTCAGAGGGACTAGCGGTTGGTCCACAGATACGCAGTATTTT. Amino acids: CASSLRGTSGWSTDTQYF. The V gene is TRBV3-1 (or the pseudogene TRBV3-2), the J gene TRBJ2-3, with TRBD2 identical over 11 bases. The CDR3 consists of 18 residues. The germline CDR1 and CDR2 sequences are LGHDT and YNNKEL (reference sequence). V dropped 4 bases and J dropped 2; count of bases not matched to a gene: 11.